The 12 T cell receptor beta chains listed next were all sequenced from one sample in a study of blood T cell repertoires in COVID-19. Only in-frame clones appear in the TCRdb table, and some are missing; sequencing was by immunoSEQ multiplex PCR. The sample lists about 56,000 clones, 80% to 90% seen once, with under 15% in the top ten. The sequenced sample was peripheral blood. The origin of the receptors is a woman of 80 years or more with acute or convalescent COVID-19.

The chain couples TRBV9 to TRBJ2-7, with 12 nucleotides matching TRBD2. V shed 3 bases, J shed 7 bases, and the junction held 5 bases outside the gene matches. In germline, CDR1 is SGDLS, CDR2 YYNGEE. This CDR3 comprises 14 residues. The CDR3 spells CASSASGGANEQYF. In nucleotides, the CDR3 is TGTGCCAGCAGCGCTAGCGGGGGGGCTAATGAGCAGTACTTC.

This chain connects TRBV11-3 to TRBJ2-7; D call uncertain. V lost 1 base to trimming and J lost 4 bases, with 8 bases between them. CDR3 length: 13 residues. Germline CDR1 and CDR2: SGHNT and YENEEA. The CDR3 bases are TGTGCCAGCAGCTTAGTTCCCATTTACGAGCAGTACTTC. This encodes CASSLVPIYEQYF.

The rearrangement uses TRBV5-8 and TRBJ2-3; D is perhaps TRBD1 (6 bases). Germline V CDR1 and CDR2: SGHTS, YDEGEE. V dropped 3 bases and J dropped 4 bases, with 18 bases sitting between them. The CDR3 contains 16 residues. CDR3 coding DNA: TGTGCCAGCAGCTGGCGGACAGACCATAGACCAGATACGCAGTATTTT. This gives the protein CASSWRTDHRPDTQYF.

The chain carries TRBV27 and TRBJ2-3, with 7 bases aligning to TRBD2. The V gene end was trimmed by 7 bases and the J gene end by 3 bases; junction bases not matched to a gene: 16. Germline CDR1 and CDR2: MNHEY and SMNVEV (reference sequence). This CDR3 is built from 17 residues. The CDR3 sequence: CASMPWGGEGRTDTQYF. CDR3 coding DNA: TGTGCCAGCATGCCTTGGGGGGGTGAGGGGCGGACAGATACGCAGTATTTT.

CDR3 residues: CASSRGTGTEAFF. CDR3 nucleotide sequence: TGTGCCAGCAGCCGCGGGACAGGCACTGAAGCTTTCTTT. This chain connects TRBV3-1 (or the pseudogene TRBV3-2) to TRBJ1-1; TRBD1 aligns across 8 bases. This CDR3 is 13 amino acids long. Germline V gives CDR1 LGHDT, CDR2 YNNKEL (reference sequence). J gave up 4 bases and V 4 bases, and 2 bases lay outside the gene matches.

This clone is a singleton in its sample. This rearrangement joins TRBV7-8 to TRBJ2-3; D is perhaps TRBD1 (6 bases). This CDR3 spans 13 amino acids. CDR1 and CDR2 from the germline V gene are SGHVS and FQNEAQ. Trimming removed 0 bases from V and 6 bases from J, with 7 bases in between. CDR3 DNA sequence: TGTGCCAGCAGCTTAGCGGGGGCGGATACGCAGTATTTT. Protein: CASSLAGADTQYF.

This clone was counted once. The chain recombines TRBV2 with TRBJ2-2; TRBD1 agrees at 7 bases. Germline loops: CDR1 SNHLY, CDR2 FYNNEI. The CDR3 spans 13 residues. Trimming cost V 6 bases and J 5 bases; bases outside gene matches: 3. CDR3 sequence: CASSTTGTGELFF. Written as DNA, the CDR3 is TGTGCCAGCAGCACGACAGGGACCGGGGAGCTGTTTTTT.

CDR3 sequence: CASSQGAQVTEAFF. Here the CDR3 DNA reads TGTGCCAGCAGTCAGGGGGCGCAAGTCACTGAAGCTTTCTTT. The chain joins TRBV6-5 to TRBJ1-1; 8 nucleotides align to TRBD1. From germline, CDR1 is MNHEY and CDR2 SVGAGI. V gave up 5 bases and J gave up 4 bases; unmatched junction bases: 6. The CDR3 totals 14 residues.

The genes are TRBV5-6 and TRBJ1-6; 10 bases agree with TRBD1. This CDR3 contains 14 residues. CDR1 is SGHDT, CDR2 YYEEEE, per germline. V was clipped by 3 bases and J by 9 bases; unmatched bases: 3. The CDR3 DNA follows: TGTGCCAGCAGCTCCGGGACAGGGGTTTCACCCCTCCACTTT. It translates to CASSSGTGVSPLHF.

The chain employs TRBV2 and TRBJ2-3, with TRBD2 as a possible D gene (6 bases). From germline, CDR1 is SNHLY and CDR2 FYNNEI. V was pared by 3 bases and J by 6 bases, with 16 bases between. The CDR3 has 15 amino acids. Written as DNA, the CDR3 is TGTGCCAGCAGTGAGGCGGGGAGCTCGGTCGATACGCAGTATTTT. Encoded protein: CASSEAGSSVDTQYF.

The genes are TRBV7-2 and TRBJ2-7; perhaps TRBD1 as D (6 bases). The germline V and J ends were trimmed by 5 bases and 7 bases, with 18 bases remaining between them. The germline CDR1 and CDR2 sequences are SGHTA and FQGNSA. The length of the CDR3 is 14 residues. The CDR3 region has the DNA TGTGCCAGCAGCAAGGACAGCTCGACGGGAGAGCAGTACTTC. It codes for CASSKDSSTGEQYF.

The chain employs TRBV7-2 and TRBJ1-1; 7 bases are a match to TRBD1. Germline lookup yields CDR1 SGHTA and CDR2 FQGNSA. Unmatched junction bases numbered 8, after V lost 1 base and J lost 0 bases. This CDR3 is built from 17 residues. CDR3 coding DNA: TGTGCCAGCAGCTTAGTCGGGACAGCTCATATGAACACTGAAGCTTTCTTT. It codes for CASSLVGTAHMNTEAFF.